Sequencing of this TCR beta chain was carried out in a study of T cell responses to AZD1222 COVID-19 vaccine (dated by TCRdb to 2020 to 2023). For the study in its entirety: AZD1222 recipients given second doses at about 4 weeks or at about 12 weeks were pooled, since spike-specific TCR depth and breadth were not found to differ between the two schedules. TCR sequencing covered 233 trial participants: about 210 given two doses of AZD1222 and 26 given two doses of MenACWY control vaccine. Trial participants were enrolled into age subgroups of 18-55, 56-69 and 70-plus years, which contained around 140, 26 and 57 TCR-sequenced participants, respectively.

The sample's time point label, in plain terms: baseline before first vaccination. Vaccinee samples were obtained from the UK trials COV001 and COV002, which included a single-blind randomized controlled phase 2/3 trial of AZD1222 (ChAdOx1 nCoV-19) in healthy adults. Trial participant PBMC samples were collected at day 0 and day 28 after the second dose for TCRbeta chain sequencing. The CDR3 regions of human TCRbeta chains were subjected to immunosequencing. In the authors' own workflow: Repertoire TCRs were matched against a reference library of SARS-CoV-2-specific TCRs generated with the MIRA antigen-specificity platform. Breadth was defined as the fraction of unique TCRs that were SARS-CoV-2-associated, and depth was defined as the fraction of total T cells that were SARS-CoV-2-associated. Using the MIRA data, each spike-specific TCR was mapped to the spike region that the TCR reacts to and placed in a CD4 or CD8 class. Log10-transformed breadth and depth values were compared by one-way ANOVA with Sidak's multiple comparisons tests. TCRdb provides this immuneACCESS table in a form limited to in-frame rearrangements. Some clones are lacking; in checked studies, under half of them reflect an unresolved V gene, and why the rest are absent is not known. The V and J calls and the clone size are those of that table, but D and trimming were determined from the DNA. The sample has approximately 94,000 clones on record, around nine tenths of them singletons. The ten largest clones represent more than 15% of the sample.

Broader findings and caveats from the paper: Reportedly, almost half of the unique spike-specific TCRs recognized epitopes lying outside the regions that are mutated in the B.1.351 and B.1.1.7 variants. Participants were mostly white British and included more females than males, and it was suggested by the authors that clonal diversity may have been underestimated. Because no day 14 peak-response samples were available, repertoires were characterized only after the peak T cell response. Conclusions about previously exposed vaccinees were limited because only six AZD1222 recipients were SARS-CoV-2 seropositive at baseline. Vaccine-associated CD4 TCRs spanned the whole spike protein, with dominant responses in regions 160-218 and 743-854. After two AZD1222 doses, both the breadth and the depth of spike-specific TCRs were significantly higher than at day 0 and than in MenACWY recipients. In the small 56-69-year group, the increase in depth fell short of significance, most likely because of low power.

The CDR3 has 13 amino acids, counting the end cysteine and phenylalanine. Just the 39-base CDR3 DNA is kept, in frame starting at base 1. The germline V gene gives CDR1 as ENHRY and CDR2 as SYGVKD. V drops 4 bases and J drops 4 bases, leaving 11 bases in between. Concerning this clone: Its specific antigen is unknown. There are no base qualities to consult, and no much larger clone falls within one base.

The clonotype comes from an adult in good health. The material sequenced was peripheral blood, taken on day 0 of AZD1222 vaccination. The sequence is built from TRBV10-3 and TRBJ2-7, with no D gene named confidently. CDR3 protein: CAISAVASYEQYF. The nucleotide sequence reads as follows: TGTGCCATCAGTGCGGTAGCCTCGTACGAGCAGTACTTC.